These 26 T cell receptor beta chains were sequenced from one sample in a study of T cell responses to AZD1222 COVID-19 vaccine (dated by TCRdb to 2020 to 2023). The time point label corresponds to: baseline before first vaccination. The sample's treatment or condition label, decoded: meningococcal conjugate vaccine given as trial control. The library was obtained by the immunoSEQ multiplex PCR assay. The immuneACCESS repertoire file appears here via TCRdb, limited to in-frame rearrangements. These files lack a portion of the clones; in checked studies, under half of the deficit traces to unresolved V genes, and the cause of the others is not known. The sample table holds about 110,000 clones, of which approximately 89% were seen once. Less than 4% of the sample comes from the top ten. The sequencing used peripheral blood, collected on day 0 of MenACWY control vaccination. The receptors were gathered from an adult in good health.

This chain uses TRBV19 with TRBJ2-7; 10 nucleotides align to TRBD1. Unmatched junction bases numbered 1, after V lost 4 bases and J lost 4 bases. Germline V gene data show CDR1 as LNHDA and CDR2 as SQIVND (reference sequence). CDR3 length: 13 amino acids. DNA for the CDR3: TGTGCCAGTAGTAGGGACAGGGGATACGAGCAGTACTTC. This codes for CASSRDRGYEQYF.

V gene TRBV12-3 or TRBV12-4 combines with J gene TRBJ2-1; D possibly corresponds to TRBD2 (6 bases). This CDR3 comprises 13 residues. Trimming cost V 5 bases and J 10 bases, with 15 bases left between them. CDR3 protein: CASSLSPGGEQFF. The DNA of the CDR3 is TGTGCCAGCAGTCTATCCCCTGGGGGGGAGCAGTTCTTC.

This chain uses TRBV5-1 with TRBJ2-3; 7 bases align to TRBD1. The germline V gene encodes CDR1 SGHRS and CDR2 YFSETQ. The trim removed 7 bases at V and 2 bases at J, leaving 13 bases unmatched. This CDR3 comprises 16 residues. CDR3 sequence reads: CASHILSGTATDTQYF. For the CDR3, the DNA is TGCGCCAGCCATATTTTGTCCGGGACAGCCACAGATACGCAGTATTTT.

The V and J genes are TRBV19 and TRBJ1-5, with D tentatively TRBD1 (5 bases). This CDR3 is built from 14 residues. V gave up 7 bases and J gave up 5 bases, with 15 bases separating them. Germline loops: CDR1 LNHDA, CDR2 SQIVND (reference sequence). The CDR3 region is CASTRDEPYQPQHF. For the CDR3, the DNA is TGTGCCAGTACCAGGGATGAGCCCTATCAGCCCCAGCATTTT.

The V gene is TRBV28, the J gene TRBJ1-5; 8 bases fit TRBD1. Germline CDR1 MDHEN, CDR2 SYDVKM. Trimming took 6 bases from V and 2 from J; bases not matched to a gene: 9. The CDR3 is 16 amino acids. The CDR3 DNA reads as TGTGCCAGCAGCCAACTACCGGGACAGGGCAATCAGCCCCAGCATTTT. It is translated as CASSQLPGQGNQPQHF.

The V gene is TRBV19, the J gene TRBJ2-1; 11 bases are shared with TRBD2. This CDR3 has 16 residues. V dropped 5 bases and J dropped 5; count of bases not matched to a gene: 8. CDR1 is LNHDA and CDR2 is SQIVND in the germline V gene (reference sequence). In DNA, the CDR3 is TGTGCCAGTAGTCTCCCCCTAGCGGGGGGAAACAATGAGCAGTTCTTC. Amino acids: CASSLPLAGGNNEQFF.

The chain has TRBV28 and TRBJ1-1; 9 bases are a match to TRBD1. Trimming at V came to 5 bases and at J to 3 bases, leaving 10 bases not matched to a gene. The CDR3 totals 16 residues. Germline V gives CDR1 MDHEN, CDR2 SYDVKM. DNA of the CDR3: TGTGCCAGCAGTCCCGGACAGGGGACAAGGTACACTGAAGCTTTCTTT. It codes for CASSPGQGTRYTEAFF.

This chain uses TRBV3-1 (or the pseudogene TRBV3-2) with TRBJ1-5, with TRBD1 matching 8 bases. This CDR3 is 15 amino acids long. The germline V gene has CDR1 LGHDT and CDR2 YNNKEL (reference sequence). V was pared by 8 bases and J by 0 bases, with 6 bases of the junction left unmatched. The DNA for the CDR3 is TGTGCCAGCGGACAGGGAATAGATAGCAATCAGCCCCAGCATTTT. It translates to CASGQGIDSNQPQHF.

The chain has TRBV5-1 and TRBJ2-3; D perhaps matches TRBD1 (5 bases). Trimming left V 9 bases short and J 2 bases short, with 10 bases between. CDR1 and CDR2 (germline): SGHRS, YFSETQ. The CDR3 has 12 amino acids. The CDR3 loop is CATKGFTDTQYF. For the CDR3, the DNA is TGCGCCACCAAGGGGTTCACAGATACGCAGTATTTT.

V is TRBV11-2 and J is TRBJ1-1, with unresolved D. The V and J ends lost 4 bases and 1 base respectively, with 19 bases between them. The CDR3 loop spans 17 amino acids. Germline CDR1 SGHAT, CDR2 FQNNGV. CDR3 DNA: TGTGCCAGCAGCTCTGTCCCCGGCTTATCTCCGAACACTGAAGCTTTCTTT. Its translation: CASSSVPGLSPNTEAFF.

This chain uses TRBV5-4 with TRBJ1-2; D unresolved. Deletions cut 3 bases from V and 6 bases from J, with 15 bases between. Germline CDR1 is SGHNT and CDR2 is YYREEE (reference sequence). There are 14 residues in the CDR3. CDR3 protein: CASSSETISHGYTF. CDR3 DNA sequence: TGTGCCAGCAGCTCGGAAACGATTTCGCATGGCTACACCTTC. The full variable domain, completed using reference TRBV5-4 and TRBJ1-2, is ETGVTQSPTHLIKTRGQQVTLRCSSQSGHNTVSWYQQALGQGPQFIFQYYREEENGRGNFPPRFSGLQFPNYSSELNVNALELDDSALYLCASSSETISHGYTFGSGTRLTVV.

The chain uses TRBV27 and TRBJ1-6, with TRBD1 as a possible D gene (5 bases). The germline V and J ends were trimmed by 2 bases and 8 bases, with 10 bases remaining between them. The CDR3 runs to 14 residues. Germline V gene data show CDR1 as MNHEY and CDR2 as SMNVEV (reference sequence). CDR3 in amino acids: CASSLAGTYSPLHF. The CDR3 DNA follows: TGTGCCAGCAGTTTAGCAGGGACCTATTCACCCCTCCACTTT.

The J gene is TRBJ2-7, the V gene TRBV9, with TRBD1 as a possible D gene (6 bases). CDR1 and CDR2 from the germline V gene are SGDLS and YYNGEE. The CDR3 totals 15 residues. Trimming stripped 3 bases from V and 2 bases from J, with 15 bases between. The DNA of the CDR3 is TGTGCCAGCAGCGAGGGGGAATGGATCGCCTACGAGCAGTACTTC. Protein product: CASSEGEWIAYEQYF.

V gene TRBV19 combines with J gene TRBJ2-1, with D tentatively TRBD2 (6 bases). Trimming took 3 bases from V and 7 from J, leaving 7 bases between them. Germline CDR1 and CDR2: LNHDA and SQIVND (reference sequence). This CDR3 region has 12 residues. The CDR3 region is CASSMEGNEQFF. The CDR3 DNA sequence: TGTGCCAGTAGTATGGAGGGGAATGAGCAGTTCTTC.

This chain uses TRBV28 with TRBJ1-5; weak D call: TRBD1 (6 bases). Germline CDR1 reads MDHEN; CDR2 reads SYDVKM. This CDR3 contains 15 residues. Trimming removed 5 bases at V and 2 bases at J, with 13 bases between. In nucleotides, the CDR3 is TGTGCCAGCAGTCCTCAGGGGTTCGGCAATCAGCCCCAGCATTTT. Translation gives CASSPQGFGNQPQHF.

This clone has just a few counts. Here the CDR3 DNA reads TGTGCCAGCAGCTTAGCGGGGAGATACAATGAGCAGTTCTTC. Protein sequence: CASSLAGRYNEQFF. The chain couples TRBV7-2 to TRBJ2-1; a possible D gene is TRBD2 (5 bases). This CDR3 region has 14 residues. V lost 0 bases, J lost 4 bases, and 7 bases lay in between. Germline CDR1 reads SGHTA; CDR2 reads FQGNSA.

As concerns this clone: Other DNA sequences in this specimen translate into the identical CDR3. The V and J genes are TRBV6-5 and TRBJ2-7; the match to TRBD2 covers 7 bases. This CDR3 comprises 15 residues. V lost 0 bases and J lost 0; bases outside the gene matches: 2. The V gene's germline CDR1 is MNHEY and CDR2 SVGAGI. CDR3 loop: CASSYSTGGSYEQYF. For the CDR3, the DNA is TGTGCCAGCAGTTACTCAACGGGGGGCTCCTACGAGCAGTACTTC.

The chain combines TRBV19 with TRBJ1-1; no reliable D call. This CDR3 has 14 residues. Germline V gene data show CDR1 as LNHDA and CDR2 as SQIVND (reference sequence). V was pared by 3 bases and J by 8 bases, with 16 bases between. The CDR3: CASSIKPALLEAFF. The CDR3 DNA reads TGTGCCAGTAGTATCAAACCCGCCCTCCTAGAAGCTTTCTTT.

The chain employs TRBV6-2 or TRBV6-3 and TRBJ1-5, with a tentative D call TRBD1 (6 bases). CDR3 length equals 15 residues. Between the trimmed V and J ends, which lost 5 bases and 3 bases, there was a span of 14 bases. The germline gives CDR1 MNHEY, CDR2 SVGEGT. CDR3 sequence: CASSGRGAPNQPQHF. In nucleotides, the CDR3 is TGTGCCAGCAGTGGCCGGGGGGCCCCCAATCAGCCCCAGCATTTT.

The V call is TRBV5-1, the J call TRBJ2-5; D may be TRBD2 (5 bases). V was shortened by 0 bases and J by 2 bases, with 11 bases between the two germline ends. Germline-derived CDR1 and CDR2 are SGHRS and YFSETQ. CDR3 size: 15 residues. CDR3 in amino acids: CASSLAVDSQETQYF. CDR3 DNA: TGCGCCAGCAGCTTGGCCGTGGACTCTCAAGAGACCCAGTACTTC.

The rearrangement joins TRBV12-3 or TRBV12-4 to TRBJ1-3; D unclear. This CDR3 has 13 amino acids. Trimming left V 5 bases short and J 2 bases short, with 7 bases between. The CDR3 loop reads CASSSNAGNTIYF. As DNA, the CDR3 is TGTGCCAGCAGTAGTAACGCTGGAAACACCATATATTTT.

The chain joins TRBV6-5 to TRBJ2-7, with 8 positions matching TRBD1. The V gene end was trimmed by 4 bases and the J gene end by 3 bases; junction bases not matched to a gene: 5. CDR1 is MNHEY, CDR2 SVGAGI, per germline. The CDR3 has 14 amino acids. The DNA for the CDR3 is TGTGCCAGCAGTTCTCGGACAGGGAGCTACGAGCAGTACTTC. As protein: CASSSRTGSYEQYF.

The chain uses TRBV28 and TRBJ1-2, with a possible D match to TRBD1 (5 bases). Per the germline V gene, CDR1 is MDHEN and CDR2 is SYDVKM. V lost 7 bases, J lost 2 bases, and 11 bases lay in between. This CDR3 is built from 13 residues. The chain's CDR3 is CASTPGVNYGYTF. CDR3 DNA: TGTGCCAGCACCCCGGGGGTGAACTATGGCTACACCTTC.

The chain uses TRBV2 and TRBJ1-6; D gene unclear. CDR3 length: 12 amino acids. Germline V CDR1 and CDR2: SNHLY, FYNNEI. V gave up 7 bases and J gave up 7 bases, with 8 bases separating them. CDR3 coding DNA: TGTGCCAGCATCAACCCAAATTCACCCCTCCACTTT. Encoded protein: CASINPNSPLHF.

The chain carries TRBV7-6 and TRBJ2-7; D ambiguous. The V end lost 4 bases, the J end lost 6 bases, and 10 bases lay between the germline ends. The CDR3 has 12 amino acids. Germline values: CDR1 SGHVS, CDR2 FNYEAQ. For the CDR3, the DNA is TGTGCCAGCAGCTCCCGACTTGGCGAGCAGTACTTC. Translation gives CASSSRLGEQYF.

This chain uses TRBV12-3 or TRBV12-4 with TRBJ2-1; D call uncertain. Trimming took 6 bases from V and 7 from J, leaving 10 bases between them. CDR3 length: 12 residues. The CDR3 coding sequence is TGTGCCAGCAGCGGGCGGAAGAATGAGCAGTTCTTC. Residues: CASSGRKNEQFF.